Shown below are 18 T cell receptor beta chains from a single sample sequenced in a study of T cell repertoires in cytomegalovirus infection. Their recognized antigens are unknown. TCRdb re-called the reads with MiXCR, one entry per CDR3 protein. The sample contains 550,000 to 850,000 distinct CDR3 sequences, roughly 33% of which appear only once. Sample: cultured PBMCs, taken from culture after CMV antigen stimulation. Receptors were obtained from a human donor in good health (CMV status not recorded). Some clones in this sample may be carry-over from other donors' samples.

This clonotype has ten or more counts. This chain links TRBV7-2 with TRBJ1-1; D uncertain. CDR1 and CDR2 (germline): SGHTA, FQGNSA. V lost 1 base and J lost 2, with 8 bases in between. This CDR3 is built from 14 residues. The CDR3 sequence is CASSLGRINTEAFF. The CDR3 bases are TGTGCCAGCAGCTTAGGACGGATAAACACTGAAGCTTTCTTT.

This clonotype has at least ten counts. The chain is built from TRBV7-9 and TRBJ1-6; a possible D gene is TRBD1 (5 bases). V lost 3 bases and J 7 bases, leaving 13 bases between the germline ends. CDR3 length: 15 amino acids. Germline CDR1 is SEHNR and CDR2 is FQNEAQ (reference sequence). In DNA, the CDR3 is TGTGCCAGCAGCTTGTTCGCGTCAGGGAATTCACCCCTCCACTTT. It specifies CASSLFASGNSPLHF.

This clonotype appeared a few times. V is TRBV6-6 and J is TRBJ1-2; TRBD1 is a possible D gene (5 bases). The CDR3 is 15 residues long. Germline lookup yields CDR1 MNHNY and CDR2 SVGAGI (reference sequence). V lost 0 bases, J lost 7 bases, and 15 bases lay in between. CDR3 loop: CASSYSTVPRGGYTF. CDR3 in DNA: TGTGCCAGCAGTTACTCGACAGTCCCTCGGGGTGGCTACACCTTC.

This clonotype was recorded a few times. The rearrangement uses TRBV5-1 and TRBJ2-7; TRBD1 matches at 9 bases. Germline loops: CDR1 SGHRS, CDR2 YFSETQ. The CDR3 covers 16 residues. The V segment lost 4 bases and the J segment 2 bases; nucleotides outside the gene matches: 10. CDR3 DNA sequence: TGCGCCAGCAGCCCAAGGGCGGGGACAGGGCCCTACGAGCAGTACTTC. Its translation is CASSPRAGTGPYEQYF.

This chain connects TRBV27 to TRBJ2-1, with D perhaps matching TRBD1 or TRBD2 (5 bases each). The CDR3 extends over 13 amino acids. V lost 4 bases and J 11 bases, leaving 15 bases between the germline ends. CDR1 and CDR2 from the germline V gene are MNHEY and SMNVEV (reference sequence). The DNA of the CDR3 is TGTGCCAGCAGTTCGACCGGGACCTACAAGCAGTTCTTC. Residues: CASSSTGTYKQFF.

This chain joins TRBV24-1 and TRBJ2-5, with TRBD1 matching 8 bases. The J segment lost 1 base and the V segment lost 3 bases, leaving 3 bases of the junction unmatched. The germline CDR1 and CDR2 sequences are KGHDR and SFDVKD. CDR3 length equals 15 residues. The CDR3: CATSDPGGSQETQYF. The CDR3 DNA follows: TGTGCCACCAGTGATCCAGGGGGCAGCCAAGAGACCCAGTACTTC.

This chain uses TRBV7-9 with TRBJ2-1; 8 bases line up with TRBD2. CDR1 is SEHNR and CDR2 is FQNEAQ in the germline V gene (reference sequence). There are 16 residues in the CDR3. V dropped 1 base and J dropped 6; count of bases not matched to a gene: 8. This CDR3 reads CASSLEVGTRGNEQFF. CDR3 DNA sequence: TGTGCCAGCAGCTTAGAGGTCGGGACTAGGGGCAATGAGCAGTTCTTC. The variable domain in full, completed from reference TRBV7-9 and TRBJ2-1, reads DTGVSQNPRHKITKRGQNVTFRCDPISEHNRLYWYRQTLGQGPEFLTYFQNEAQLEKSRLLSDRFSAERPKGSFSTLEIQRTEQGDSAMYLCASSLEVGTRGNEQFFGPGTRLTVL.

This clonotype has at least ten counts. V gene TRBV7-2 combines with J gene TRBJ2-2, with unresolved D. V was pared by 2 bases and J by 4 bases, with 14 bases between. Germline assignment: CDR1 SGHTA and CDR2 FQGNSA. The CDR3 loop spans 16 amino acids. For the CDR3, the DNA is TGTGCCAGCAGCTTACTGGGTAGTATGGGCACCGGGGAGCTGTTTTTT. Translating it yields CASSLLGSMGTGELFF.

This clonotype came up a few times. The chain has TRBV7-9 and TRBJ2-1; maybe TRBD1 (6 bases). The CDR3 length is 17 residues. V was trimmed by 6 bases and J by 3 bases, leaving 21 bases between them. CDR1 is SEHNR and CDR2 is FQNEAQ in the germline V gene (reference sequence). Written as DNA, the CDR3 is TGTGCCAGCAGTCATCGGGAAACAGGGCTCTACTACAATGAGCAGTTCTTC. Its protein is CASSHRETGLYYNEQFF.

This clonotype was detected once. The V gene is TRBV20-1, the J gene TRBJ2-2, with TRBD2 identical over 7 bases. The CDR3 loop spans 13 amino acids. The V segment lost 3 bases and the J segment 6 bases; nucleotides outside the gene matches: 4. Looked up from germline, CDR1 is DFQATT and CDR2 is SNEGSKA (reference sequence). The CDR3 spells CSARSGGAGELFF. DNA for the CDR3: TGCAGTGCTAGGTCTGGGGGGGCCGGGGAGCTGTTTTTT.

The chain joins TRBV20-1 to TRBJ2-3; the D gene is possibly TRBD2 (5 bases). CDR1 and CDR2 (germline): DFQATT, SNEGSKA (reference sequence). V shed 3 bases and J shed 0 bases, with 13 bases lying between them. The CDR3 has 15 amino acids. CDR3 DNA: TGCAGTGCTAGGGTCGGAGGAACTAGCACAGATACGCAGTATTTT. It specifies CSARVGGTSTDTQYF.

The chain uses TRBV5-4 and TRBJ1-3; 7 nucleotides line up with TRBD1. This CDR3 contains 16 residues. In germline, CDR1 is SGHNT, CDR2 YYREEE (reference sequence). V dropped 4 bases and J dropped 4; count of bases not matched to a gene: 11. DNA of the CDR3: TGTGCCAGCAGCCGGGACAGTCGAGGCATGGGAAACACCATATATTTT. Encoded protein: CASSRDSRGMGNTIYF.

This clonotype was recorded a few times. The CDR3 coding sequence is TGTGCCAGCAGCGCCATCCTGTTGGGCGACGAGCAGTACTTC. This gives the protein CASSAILLGDEQYF. The chain links TRBV7-2 to TRBJ2-7; D is uncertain. The CDR3 covers 14 residues. CDR1 and CDR2 from the germline V gene are SGHTA and FQGNSA. V was shortened by 5 bases and J by 5 bases, with 16 bases between the two germline ends.

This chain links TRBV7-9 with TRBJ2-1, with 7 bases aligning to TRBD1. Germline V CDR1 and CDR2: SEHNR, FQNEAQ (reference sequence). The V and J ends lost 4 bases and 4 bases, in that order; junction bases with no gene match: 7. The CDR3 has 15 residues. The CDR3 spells CASSSNWDRYNEQFF. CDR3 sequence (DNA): TGTGCCAGCAGCTCCAACTGGGACAGATACAATGAGCAGTTCTTC.

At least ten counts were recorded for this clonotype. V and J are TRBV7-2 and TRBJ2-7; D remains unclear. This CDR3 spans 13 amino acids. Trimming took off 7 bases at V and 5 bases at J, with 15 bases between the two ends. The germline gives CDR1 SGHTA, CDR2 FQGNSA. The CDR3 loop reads CASTRLRRDEQYF. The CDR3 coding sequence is TGTGCCAGCACCAGATTAAGGCGCGACGAGCAGTACTTC.

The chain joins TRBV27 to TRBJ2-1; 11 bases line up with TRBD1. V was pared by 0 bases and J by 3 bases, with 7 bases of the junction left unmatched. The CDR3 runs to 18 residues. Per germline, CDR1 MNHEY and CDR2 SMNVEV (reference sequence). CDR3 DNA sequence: TGTGCCAGCAGTTTATCAAGGGGGGGGACAGGGGGCTACAATGAGCAGTTCTTC. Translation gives CASSLSRGGTGGYNEQFF.

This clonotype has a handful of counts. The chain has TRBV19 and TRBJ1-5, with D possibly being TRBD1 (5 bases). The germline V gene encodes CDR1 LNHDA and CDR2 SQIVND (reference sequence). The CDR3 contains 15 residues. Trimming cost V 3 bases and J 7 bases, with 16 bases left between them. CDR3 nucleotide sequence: TGTGCCAGTAGTATTGGGGACCGAGGCGGACAGCCCCAGCATTTT. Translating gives CASSIGDRGGQPQHF.

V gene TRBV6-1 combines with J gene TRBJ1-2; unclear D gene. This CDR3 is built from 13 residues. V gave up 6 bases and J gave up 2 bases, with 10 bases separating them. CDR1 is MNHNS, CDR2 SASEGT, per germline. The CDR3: CASRASSNYGYTF. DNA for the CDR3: TGTGCCAGCAGGGCCTCATCCAACTATGGCTACACCTTC.